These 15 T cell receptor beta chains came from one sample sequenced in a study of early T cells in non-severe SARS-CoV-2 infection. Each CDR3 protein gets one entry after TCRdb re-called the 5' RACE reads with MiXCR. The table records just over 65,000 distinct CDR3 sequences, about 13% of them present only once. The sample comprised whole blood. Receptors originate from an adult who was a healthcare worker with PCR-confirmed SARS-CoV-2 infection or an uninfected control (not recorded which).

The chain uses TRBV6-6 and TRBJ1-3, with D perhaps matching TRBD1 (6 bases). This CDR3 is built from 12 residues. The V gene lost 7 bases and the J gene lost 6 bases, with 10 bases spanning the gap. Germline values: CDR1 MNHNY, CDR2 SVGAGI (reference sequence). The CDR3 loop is CASKDSSNTIYF. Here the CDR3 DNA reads TGTGCCAGCAAGGACAGCTCAAACACCATATATTTT.

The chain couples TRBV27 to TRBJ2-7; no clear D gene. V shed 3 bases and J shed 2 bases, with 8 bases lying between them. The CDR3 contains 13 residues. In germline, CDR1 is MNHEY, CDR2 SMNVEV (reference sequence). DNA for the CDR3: TGTGCCAGCAGTTTGGGCAGGACCTACGAGCAGTACTTC. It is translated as CASSLGRTYEQYF.

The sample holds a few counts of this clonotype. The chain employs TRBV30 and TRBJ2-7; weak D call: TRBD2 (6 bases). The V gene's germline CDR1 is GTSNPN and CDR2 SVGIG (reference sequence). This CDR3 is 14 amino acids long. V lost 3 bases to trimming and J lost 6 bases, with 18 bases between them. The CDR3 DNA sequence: TGTGCCTGGAGGTCAGAATGGCGGGAACCCGAGCAGTACTTC. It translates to CAWRSEWREPEQYF.

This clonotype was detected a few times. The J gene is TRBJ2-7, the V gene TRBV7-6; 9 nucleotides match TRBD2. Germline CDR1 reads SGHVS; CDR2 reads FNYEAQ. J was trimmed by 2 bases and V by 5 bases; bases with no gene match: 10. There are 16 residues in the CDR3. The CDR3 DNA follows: TGTGCCAGCAGCCCCGGCGGGACTAGCTTAGCCTACGAGCAGTACTTC. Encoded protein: CASSPGGTSLAYEQYF.

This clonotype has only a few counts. The CDR3 is CASSSGDRGRETQYF. The DNA for the CDR3 is TGTGCCAGCAGCTCCGGGGACAGGGGGCGAGAGACCCAGTACTTC. This sequence joins TRBV11-2 and TRBJ2-5; TRBD1 agrees at 12 bases. CDR1 SGHAT and CDR2 FQNNGV come from the germline V gene. The ends lost 4 bases at V and 4 bases at J; junction bases unmatched: 4. The CDR3 is 15 amino acids.

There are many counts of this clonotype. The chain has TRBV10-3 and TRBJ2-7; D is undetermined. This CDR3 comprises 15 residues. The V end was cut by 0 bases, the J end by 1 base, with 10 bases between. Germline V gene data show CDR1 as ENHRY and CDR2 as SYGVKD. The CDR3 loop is CAISESTTLSYEQYF. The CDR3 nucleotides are TGTGCCATCAGTGAGTCTACTACCCTATCCTACGAGCAGTACTTC.

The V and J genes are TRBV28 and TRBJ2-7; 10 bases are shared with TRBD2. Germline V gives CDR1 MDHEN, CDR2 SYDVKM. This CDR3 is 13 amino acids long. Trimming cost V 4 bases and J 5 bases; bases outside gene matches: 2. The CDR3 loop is CASSSGLADEQYF. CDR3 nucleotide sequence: TGTGCCAGCAGTTCCGGACTAGCGGACGAGCAGTACTTC.

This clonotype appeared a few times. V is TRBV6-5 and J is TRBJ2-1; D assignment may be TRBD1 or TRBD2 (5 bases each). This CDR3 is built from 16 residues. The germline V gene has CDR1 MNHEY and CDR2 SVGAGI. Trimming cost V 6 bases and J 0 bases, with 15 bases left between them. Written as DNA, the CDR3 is TGTGCCAGCAGCTCCCCCGGGGCGGTCTCCTACAATGAGCAGTTCTTC. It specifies CASSSPGAVSYNEQFF.

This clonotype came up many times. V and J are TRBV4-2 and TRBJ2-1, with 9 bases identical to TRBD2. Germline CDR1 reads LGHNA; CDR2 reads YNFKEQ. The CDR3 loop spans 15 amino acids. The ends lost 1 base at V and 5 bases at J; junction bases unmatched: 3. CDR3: CASSQVLAGNNEQFF. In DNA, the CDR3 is TGTGCCAGCAGCCAAGTTCTAGCGGGGAACAATGAGCAGTTCTTC.

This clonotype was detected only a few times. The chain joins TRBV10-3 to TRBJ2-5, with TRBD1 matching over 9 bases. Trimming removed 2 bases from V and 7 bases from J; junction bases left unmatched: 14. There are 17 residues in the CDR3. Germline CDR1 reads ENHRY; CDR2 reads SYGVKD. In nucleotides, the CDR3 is TGTGCCATCAGTGAGGACCCGGGACAGGGACCCCCGGGGACCCAGTACTTC. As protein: CAISEDPGQGPPGTQYF.

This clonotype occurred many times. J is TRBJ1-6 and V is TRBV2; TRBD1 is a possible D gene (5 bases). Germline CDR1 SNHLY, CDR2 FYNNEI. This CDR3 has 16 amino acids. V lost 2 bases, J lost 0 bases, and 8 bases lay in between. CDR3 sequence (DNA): TGTGCCAGCAGTGAATCCAGGGTCTCCTATAATTCACCCCTCCACTTT. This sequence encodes CASSESRVSYNSPLHF.

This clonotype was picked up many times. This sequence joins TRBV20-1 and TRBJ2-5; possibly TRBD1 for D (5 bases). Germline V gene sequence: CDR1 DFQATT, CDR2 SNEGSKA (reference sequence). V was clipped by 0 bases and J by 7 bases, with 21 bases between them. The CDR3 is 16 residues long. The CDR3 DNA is TGCAGTGCTAGAGATGTGAGGCGGCTAGGGGTGGGGACCCAGTACTTC. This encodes CSARDVRRLGVGTQYF.

The CDR3 is CASSYSLTSGGSSTDTQYF. In DNA form, the CDR3 reads TGTGCCAGCAGTTACTCACTGACTAGCGGGGGATCTAGCACAGATACGCAGTATTTT. The gene calls are TRBV6-2 or TRBV6-3 and TRBJ2-3; 12 positions agree with TRBD2. The CDR3 spans 19 residues. Per germline, CDR1 MNHEY and CDR2 SVGEGT. J gave up 0 bases and V 0 bases, and 7 bases lay outside the gene matches.

CDR3 residues: CAISEGGPKNIQYF. DNA of the CDR3: TGTGCCATCAGTGAGGGAGGGCCCAAAAACATTCAGTACTTC. The rearrangement joins TRBV10-3 to TRBJ2-4; weak D call: TRBD2 (6 bases). This CDR3 is built from 14 residues. Trimming took off 2 bases at V and 2 bases at J, with 7 bases between the two ends. Germline V gene data show CDR1 as ENHRY and CDR2 as SYGVKD.

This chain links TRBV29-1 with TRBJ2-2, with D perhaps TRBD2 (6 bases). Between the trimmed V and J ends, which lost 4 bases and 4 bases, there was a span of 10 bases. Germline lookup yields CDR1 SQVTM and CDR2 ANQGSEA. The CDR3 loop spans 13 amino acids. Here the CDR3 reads CSVVGSGTGELFF. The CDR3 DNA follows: TGCAGCGTTGTCGGGAGTGGCACCGGGGAGCTGTTTTTT.